The source of this T cell receptor beta chain is a study of T cells in Graves' hyperthyroidism and ophthalmopathy. Deletions cut 4 bases from V and 5 bases from J, with 21 bases between. Germline CDR1 reads PRHDT; CDR2 reads FYEKMQ (reference sequence). The CDR3 loop spans 16 amino acids. This clonotype was counted ten times or more. TCR beta CDR3 regions were amplified from RNA transcripts. TCR CDR3 regions were first amplified by RT-PCR with HTBI primers. MiXCR, applied by TCRdb to the multiplex PCR reads, yields one record per CDR3 protein. The sample shows hundreds of thousands of distinct CDR3 sequences, under 15% of them seen only once.

Sequencing was carried out using blood. The V call is TRBV13, the J call TRBJ2-7; D may be TRBD1 or TRBD2 (5 bases each). This receptor was obtained from a woman in her forties with Graves' ophthalmopathy. The CDR3 bases are TGTGCCAGCAGCTCCGAAGGGACCCGCCAAAGCAACGAGCAGTACTTC. This codes for CASSSEGTRQSNEQYF.